Below are 10 T cell receptor beta chains sequenced from a single sample in a study of shared T cell receptors in the human thymus. Repertoires were generated with immunoSEQ multiplex PCR, while TCRdb's copy carries only in-frame clones and drops some. The repertoire holds about 660,000 clones, around nine tenths seen once, with 0.008% to 0.011% in the top ten. The sample also formed part of further work on human thymus T cells.

The specimen sequenced was thymocytes. These receptors came from a boy under two years old with a congenital heart defect.

The chain uses TRBV14 and TRBJ1-2; D gene unclear. The germline gives CDR1 SGHDN, CDR2 FVKESK. Trimming cost V 0 bases and J 4 bases, with 9 bases left between them. The CDR3 runs to 14 residues. In nucleotides, the CDR3 is TGTGCCAGCAGCCAAGATAAGCCTGCCTATGGCTACACCTTC. Translating it yields CASSQDKPAYGYTF.

V usage is TRBV6-1 and J usage is TRBJ2-7; D unresolved. Germline V gene data show CDR1 as MNHNS and CDR2 as SASEGT. V was pared by 2 bases and J by 0 bases, with 11 bases between. The CDR3 covers 15 residues. CDR3 sequence: CASSEWNGFSYEQYF. CDR3 bases: TGTGCCAGCAGTGAATGGAACGGGTTCTCCTACGAGCAGTACTTC.

The chain links TRBV10-3 to TRBJ2-5; 7 positions match TRBD1. CDR3 size: 15 residues. J gave up 0 bases and V 4 bases, and 5 bases lay outside the gene matches. Germline V CDR1 and CDR2: ENHRY, SYGVKD. The CDR3 region is CAISVSRGNQETQYF. CDR3 DNA: TGTGCCATCAGTGTTTCCAGGGGGAACCAAGAGACCCAGTACTTC.

This chain links TRBV6-1 with TRBJ1-2, with 10 bases matching TRBD1. V was clipped by 0 bases and J by 6 bases; unmatched bases: 10. CDR1 and CDR2 (germline): MNHNS, SASEGT. The CDR3 is 17 residues long. CDR3 sequence reads: CASSEARDRGTLDGYTF. DNA of the CDR3: TGTGCCAGCAGTGAAGCCCGGGACAGGGGCACGTTGGATGGCTACACCTTC.

V is TRBV25-1 and J is TRBJ2-3; 7 bases fit TRBD1. CDR1 and CDR2 from the germline V gene are MGHDK and SYGVNS. Losses at the gene ends were 6 bases for V and 0 bases for J; bases not matched to a gene: 3. This CDR3 region has 14 residues. This chain's CDR3 is CASSPGQSTDTQYF. In DNA form, the CDR3 reads TGTGCCAGCAGCCCGGGACAGAGCACAGATACGCAGTATTTT.

This clone occurred once. The chain recombines TRBV6-1 with TRBJ2-7; 7 bases are a match to TRBD2. The CDR3 loop spans 15 amino acids. CDR1 MNHNS and CDR2 SASEGT come from the germline V gene. V trimming: 5 bases; J trimming: 2 bases; junction bases outside the gene matches: 9. In nucleotides, the CDR3 is TGTGCCAGCAGTAAAGGGTCTAGCGGACCCTACGAGCAGTACTTC. Amino acid sequence: CASSKGSSGPYEQYF.

The chain employs TRBV10-1 and TRBJ2-3, with D possibly being TRBD2 (6 bases). The CDR3 is 15 amino acids. Trimming pared 8 bases from V and 0 bases from J, leaving 15 bases between. Per germline, CDR1 WNHNN and CDR2 SYGVQD (reference sequence). The CDR3 loop is CASPARDGSTDTQYF. The CDR3 bases are TGCGCCAGCCCCGCGCGGGACGGTAGCACAGATACGCAGTATTTT.

J is TRBJ2-7 and V is TRBV4-3; TRBD2 agrees at 13 bases. The V gene's germline CDR1 is LGHNA and CDR2 YSLEER. The CDR3 totals 19 residues. V was clipped by 0 bases and J by 5 bases; unmatched bases: 13. The CDR3 here is CASSQDPNPTSGRAHEQYF. CDR3 nucleotides: TGCGCCAGCAGCCAAGACCCTAACCCTACTAGCGGGAGGGCCCACGAGCAGTACTTC.

The chain links TRBV18 to TRBJ2-1; a weak D match, TRBD2 (6 bases). There are 15 residues in the CDR3. CDR1 and CDR2 from the germline V gene are KGHSH and LQKENI. The V end lost 3 bases, the J end lost 0 bases, and 9 bases lay between the germline ends. Here the CDR3 DNA reads TGTGCCAGCTCACCGGGCGGGGTCTCCTACAATGAGCAGTTCTTC. This sequence encodes CASSPGGVSYNEQFF.

DNA for the CDR3: TGTGCCAGCAGCTTAGAAGCGGGCTTGAGCTCCTACGAGCAGTACTTC. This gives the protein CASSLEAGLSSYEQYF. This sequence joins TRBV7-2 and TRBJ2-7; possibly TRBD2 for D (6 bases). V was clipped by 1 base and J by 0 bases, with 13 bases between them. The CDR3 has 16 amino acids. Germline V lookup: CDR1 SGHTA, CDR2 FQGNSA.